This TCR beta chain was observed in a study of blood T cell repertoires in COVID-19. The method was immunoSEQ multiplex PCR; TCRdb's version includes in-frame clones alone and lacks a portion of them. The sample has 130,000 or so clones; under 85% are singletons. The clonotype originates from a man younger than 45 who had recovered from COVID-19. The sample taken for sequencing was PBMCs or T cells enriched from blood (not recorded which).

DNA of the CDR3: TGTGCCAGCAGCTCCACGACAGGGAACACCGGGGAGCTGTTTTTT. Its protein product is CASSSTTGNTGELFF. The chain joins TRBV11-2 to TRBJ2-2, with a possible D match to TRBD1 (6 bases). Per the germline V gene, CDR1 is SGHAT and CDR2 is FQNNGV. This CDR3 region has 15 residues. V was clipped by 4 bases and J by 1 base, with 10 bases between them.